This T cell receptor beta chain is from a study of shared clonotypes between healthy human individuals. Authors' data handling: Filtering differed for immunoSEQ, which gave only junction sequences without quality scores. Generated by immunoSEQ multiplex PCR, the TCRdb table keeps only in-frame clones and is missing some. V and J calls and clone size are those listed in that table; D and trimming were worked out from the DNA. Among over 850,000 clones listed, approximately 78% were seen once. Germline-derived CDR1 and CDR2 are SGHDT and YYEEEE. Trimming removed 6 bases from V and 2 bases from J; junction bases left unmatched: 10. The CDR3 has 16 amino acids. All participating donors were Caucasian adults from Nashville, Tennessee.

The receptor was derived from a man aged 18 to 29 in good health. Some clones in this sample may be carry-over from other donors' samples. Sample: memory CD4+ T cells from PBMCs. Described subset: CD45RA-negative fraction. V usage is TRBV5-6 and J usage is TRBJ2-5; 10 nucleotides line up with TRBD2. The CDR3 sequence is CASTGGTSAPQETQYF. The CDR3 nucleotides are TGTGCCAGCACCGGGGGGACTAGCGCACCTCAAGAGACCCAGTACTTC.